This paragraph reports one T cell receptor beta chain. The data originate from a study of blood T cell repertoires in COVID-19. For the study at large: Sites in the United States, Italy and Spain provided acute and convalescent COVID-19 samples. Sample material is recorded as cDNA or gDNA derived from T cells, B-cell-depleted T cells, or PBMCs.

In the original analysis: Nucleated cell counts were estimated from reference gene primer amplification. Clones were sequenced by immunoSEQ multiplex PCR, and TCRdb holds only the in-frame ones, with some missing. V, J and clone size are taken as reported in that table, and D and trimming were inferred from the DNA itself. The table includes approximately 230,000 clones, roughly 80% detected once. The sequenced material came from peripheral blood. The source is a woman between 35 and 50 years old with active or convalescent COVID-19.

CDR3 amino acids: CATSSGFRTNTGELFF. The CDR3 DNA is TGTGCCACCAGCAGCGGGTTTCGGACGAACACCGGGGAGCTGTTTTTT. V gene TRBV15 combines with J gene TRBJ2-2, with no clear D. V was shortened by 3 bases and J by 0 bases, with 11 bases between the two germline ends. The CDR3 length is 16 residues. CDR1 and CDR2 from the germline V gene are LNHNV and YYDKDF (reference sequence).